These 16 T cell receptor beta chains originate from one sample sequenced in a study of blood T cell repertoires in COVID-19. Measured with immunoSEQ multiplex PCR; TCRdb has only the in-frame clones, and not every one. The sample holds approximately 69,000 clones, about four fifths seen once. Sequenced material: peripheral blood. The receptor source for this set is a man aged 50 or older with COVID-19, enrolled during active disease.

This chain uses TRBV30 with TRBJ1-2; possible D gene TRBD1, 6 bases. This CDR3 contains 14 residues. Per the germline V gene, CDR1 is GTSNPN and CDR2 is SVGIG (reference sequence). V lost 4 bases and J lost 1, with 13 bases in between. The CDR3 DNA is TGTGCCTGGATCACGGGGGGGCGTAACTATGGCTACACCTTC. Translation gives CAWITGGRNYGYTF.

The V call is TRBV2, the J call TRBJ2-5; 9 nucleotides line up with TRBD1. Looked up from germline, CDR1 is SNHLY and CDR2 is FYNNEI. Unmatched junction bases numbered 4, after V lost 7 bases and J lost 7 bases. There are 12 residues in the CDR3. The DNA of the CDR3 is TGTGCCAGCACGGGACAGGGAGTGACCCAGTACTTC. Its protein is CASTGQGVTQYF.

This clone was observed once. This chain connects TRBV4-1 to TRBJ1-1; TRBD1 is a possible D gene (6 bases). CDR1 is MGHRA and CDR2 is YSYEKL in the germline V gene. V was cut by 0 bases and J by 5 bases, with 7 bases left in between. CDR3 length equals 13 residues. This chain's CDR3 is CASSQDDRTEAFF. CDR3 nucleotide sequence: TGCGCCAGCAGCCAAGATGACAGGACTGAAGCTTTCTTT.

V is TRBV5-5 and J is TRBJ1-5; D might be TRBD1 (6 bases). Trimming shortened V by 2 bases and J by 1 base, and 10 bases separated the two germline ends. The CDR3 totals 15 residues. Germline V gene sequence: CDR1 SGHKS, CDR2 YYEKEE (reference sequence). CDR3 DNA: TGTGCCAGCAGCTTCACAGGGTCGAGCAATCAGCCCCAGCATTTT. Translation: CASSFTGSSNQPQHF.

The chain uses TRBV7-3 and TRBJ2-5; no clear D gene. CDR1 and CDR2 from the germline V gene are SGHTA and FQGTGA. The CDR3 spans 13 residues. V gave up 4 bases and J gave up 5 bases, with 11 bases separating them. The DNA for the CDR3 is TGTGCCAGCAGCTCGAGGCCCAAGGAGACCCAGTACTTC. It yields the protein CASSSRPKETQYF.

V and J are TRBV5-4 and TRBJ2-5; TRBD2 matches at 13 bases. There are 15 residues in the CDR3. Germline V CDR1 and CDR2: SGHNT, YYREEE (reference sequence). V shed 4 bases, J shed 3 bases, and the junction held 3 bases outside the gene matches. Here the CDR3 reads CASSTGTSGEETQYF. The CDR3, as DNA: TGTGCCAGCAGCACCGGGACTAGCGGGGAAGAGACCCAGTACTTC.

V is TRBV11-2 and J is TRBJ1-6, with 7 bases fitting TRBD1. This CDR3 contains 14 residues. Germline V lookup: CDR1 SGHAT, CDR2 FQNNGV. The V gene end was trimmed by 0 bases and the J gene end by 10 bases; junction bases not matched to a gene: 3. In DNA form, the CDR3 reads TGTGCCAGCAGCTTAGATACAGGGGAATCACCCCTCCACTTT. It encodes CASSLDTGESPLHF.

The chain employs TRBV30 and TRBJ2-7; 7 nucleotides agree with TRBD1. The CDR3 runs to 12 residues. Looked up from germline, CDR1 is GTSNPN and CDR2 is SVGIG (reference sequence). Unmatched junction bases numbered 3, after V lost 5 bases and J lost 2 bases. CDR3 amino acids: CAWEQGTYEQYF. The DNA for the CDR3 is TGTGCCTGGGAACAGGGGACCTACGAGCAGTACTTC.

This clone appeared many times. Additional DNA sequences in this sample encode the identical CDR3. The chain has TRBV7-9 and TRBJ1-1; TRBD1 might be the D (6 bases). Between the trimmed V and J ends, which lost 5 bases and 1 base, there was a span of 8 bases. Germline loops: CDR1 SEHNR, CDR2 FQNEAQ (reference sequence). CDR3 length equals 13 residues. Here the CDR3 DNA reads TGTGCCAGCAGCCTACAGGGGAACACTGAAGCTTTCTTT. This gives the protein CASSLQGNTEAFF.

The chain employs TRBV5-6 and TRBJ2-3, with D perhaps matching TRBD1 (6 bases). The V and J ends lost 1 base and 5 bases respectively, with 14 bases between them. The germline V gene encodes CDR1 SGHDT and CDR2 YYEEEE. CDR3 length: 15 amino acids. The CDR3 nucleotides are TGTGCCAGCAGCTTGATGACAGGACTTGAAGATACGCAGTATTTT. Amino acids: CASSLMTGLEDTQYF.

This chain uses TRBV6-5 with TRBJ2-1, with 7 nucleotides matching TRBD1. J lost 6 bases, V lost 5 bases, and 7 bases had no gene match. The CDR3 sequence is 14 residues long. Germline CDR1 and CDR2: MNHEY and SVGAGI. The CDR3 DNA sequence: TGTGCCAGCAGTCACCGACAGGGAAGCAATGAGCAGTTCTTC. Translation gives CASSHRQGSNEQFF.

The chain links TRBV27 to TRBJ1-1; 8 bases are shared with TRBD1. Germline V lookup: CDR1 MNHEY, CDR2 SMNVEV (reference sequence). Losses at the gene ends were 7 bases for V and 4 bases for J; bases not matched to a gene: 5. The CDR3 consists of 13 residues. The CDR3 spells CASNGQGGTEAFF. CDR3 nucleotides: TGTGCCAGCAACGGACAGGGTGGCACTGAAGCTTTCTTT.

The table lists this clone with a count of one. The chain has TRBV4-2 and TRBJ2-3, with D possibly matching TRBD2 (5 bases). Germline CDR1 and CDR2: LGHNA and YNFKEQ. V lost 5 bases and J 2 bases, leaving 11 bases between the germline ends. The CDR3 has 14 residues. CDR3 loop: CASSGSGLTDTQYF. In DNA, the CDR3 is TGTGCCAGCAGCGGGAGCGGACTCACAGATACGCAGTATTTT.

This rearrangement joins TRBV4-3 to TRBJ1-1, with 7 bases matching TRBD1. The CDR3 has 16 residues. The V gene end was trimmed by 0 bases and the J gene end by 4 bases; junction bases not matched to a gene: 8. In germline, CDR1 is LGHNA, CDR2 YSLEER. The CDR3 nucleotides are TGCGCCAGCAGCCAAGATCGGGAGGGGGCCGGCACTGAAGCTTTCTTT. Translating it yields CASSQDREGAGTEAFF.

This chain links TRBV6-5 with TRBJ1-2, with D possibly being TRBD1 (5 bases). The germline V and J ends were trimmed by 3 bases and 4 bases, with 15 bases remaining between them. CDR1 is MNHEY, CDR2 SVGAGI, per germline. This CDR3 is built from 15 residues. CDR3 in DNA: TGTGCCAGCAGTTATCTACGGGGGGAGAGCTATGGCTACACCTTC. This sequence encodes CASSYLRGESYGYTF.

V usage is TRBV7-9 and J usage is TRBJ1-5; 10 bases align to TRBD1. This CDR3 is built from 17 residues. Germline CDR1 reads SEHNR; CDR2 reads FQNEAQ (reference sequence). V was pared by 3 bases and J by 6 bases, with 11 bases of the junction left unmatched. CDR3 region: CASSFGDRGGSSQPQHF. CDR3 coding DNA: TGTGCCAGCAGCTTTGGGGACAGGGGAGGGTCAAGTCAGCCCCAGCATTTT. Looking up the rest from reference TRBV7-9 and TRBJ1-5 gives the full variable domain: DTGVSQNPRHKITKRGQNVTFRCDPISEHNRLYWYRQTLGQGPEFLTYFQNEAQLEKSRLLSDRFSAERPKGSFSTLEIQRTEQGDSAMYLCASSFGDRGGSSQPQHFGDGTRLSIL.